The 27 T cell receptor beta chains given below trace back to one sample, sequenced in a study of cytomegalovirus exposure and HLA in healthy donors. Use of 60 Vbeta and 13 Jbeta primers characterized the PCR. Here immunoSEQ multiplex PCR was the method, and the copy in TCRdb shows in-frame clones only, minus some. Of around 180,000 clones listed, around 79% are singletons. Sample: PBMCs. These receptors all come from a woman aged 50 to 65 in good health and CMV-seronegative.

CDR3 sequence reads: CASSTSILAGIGNEQFF. Written as DNA, the CDR3 is TGTGCCAGTAGTACCTCTATTCTAGCGGGAATCGGCAATGAGCAGTTCTTC. The chain joins TRBV19 to TRBJ2-1; 9 bases fit TRBD2. From germline, CDR1 is LNHDA and CDR2 SQIVND (reference sequence). The ends lost 4 bases at V and 6 bases at J; junction bases unmatched: 13. The CDR3 is 17 residues long.

V usage is TRBV10-3 and J usage is TRBJ2-1, with 9 nucleotides matching TRBD2. The trim removed 0 bases at V and 5 bases at J, leaving 8 bases unmatched. Germline V gene data show CDR1 as ENHRY and CDR2 as SYGVKD. This CDR3 has 17 amino acids. The CDR3: CAISESIGGGGNNEQFF. The CDR3 DNA is TGTGCCATCAGTGAGTCGATTGGCGGGGGGGGAAACAATGAGCAGTTCTTC.

The chain joins TRBV11-2 to TRBJ2-5; 8 bases are shared with TRBD1. The CDR3 has 13 amino acids. After removal of 5 bases from V and 5 bases from J, the junction contained 4 bases not matched to a gene. Per germline, CDR1 SGHAT and CDR2 FQNNGV. The CDR3: CASSRDRQETQYF. The CDR3 region has the DNA TGTGCCAGCAGCCGGGACAGGCAGGAGACCCAGTACTTC. Full variable domain (remainder filled in from reference TRBV11-2 and TRBJ2-5): EAGVAQSPRYKIIEKRQSVAFWCNPISGHATLYWYQQILGQGPKLLIQFQNNGVVDDSQLPKDRFSAERLKGVDSTLKIQPAKLEDSAVYLCASSRDRQETQYFGPGTRLLVL.

The sample holds one count of this clone. As DNA, the CDR3 is TGTGCCAGCAGCCGAAACAAGGAGAACGATTATGGCTACACCTTC. Encoded protein: CASSRNKENDYGYTF. The chain uses TRBV7-9 and TRBJ1-2; the D is unclear. Trimming pared 5 bases from V and 5 bases from J, leaving 18 bases between. In germline, CDR1 is SEHNR, CDR2 FQNEAQ (reference sequence). The CDR3 sequence is 15 residues long.

The chain has TRBV13 and TRBJ1-3; D possibly corresponds to TRBD1 (5 bases). V lost 2 bases to trimming and J lost 0 bases, with 11 bases between them. There are 16 residues in the CDR3. Germline CDR1 reads PRHDT; CDR2 reads FYEKMQ (reference sequence). The CDR3 loop reads CASSLFQGSSGNTIYF. In nucleotides, the CDR3 is TGTGCCAGCAGCTTATTCCAGGGATCCTCTGGAAACACCATATATTTT.

This sequence joins TRBV4-3 and TRBJ1-2; weak D call: TRBD1 (5 bases). Trimming pared 0 bases from V and 4 bases from J, leaving 12 bases between. The germline CDR1 and CDR2 sequences are LGHNA and YSLEER. The CDR3 has 15 residues. The CDR3 nucleotides read TGCGCCAGCAGCCAAGATGCGTCGGGGGTCTATGGCTACACCTTC. As protein: CASSQDASGVYGYTF.

CDR3 in DNA: TGTGCCAGCAGTGACAGGACAGGGGTCGCAGATACGCAGTATTTT. Translation gives CASSDRTGVADTQYF. V gene TRBV2 combines with J gene TRBJ2-3, with TRBD1 matching over 9 bases. Germline CDR1 reads SNHLY; CDR2 reads FYNNEI. The V gene end was trimmed by 3 bases and the J gene end by 4 bases; junction bases not matched to a gene: 5. CDR3 length equals 15 residues.

The chain joins TRBV4-3 to TRBJ1-4; a weak D match, TRBD1 (5 bases). The germline V gene encodes CDR1 LGHNA and CDR2 YSLEER. Trimming removed 4 bases at V and 4 bases at J, with 19 bases between. The CDR3 has 17 amino acids. The CDR3 DNA is TGCGCCAGCAGCCCAGGGAGGGGTGGCTCTAATAATGAAAAACTGTTTTTT. Protein sequence: CASSPGRGGSNNEKLFF.

CDR3: CASTPSGGGGETQYF. The CDR3 nucleotides read TGCGCCAGCACCCCCTCCGGTGGGGGAGGAGAGACCCAGTACTTC. The chain employs TRBV5-1 and TRBJ2-5; weak D call: TRBD2 (6 bases). V lost 6 bases and J lost 4, with 19 bases in between. Germline V gene sequence: CDR1 SGHRS, CDR2 YFSETQ. The CDR3 runs 15 residues.

The chain uses TRBV4-2 and TRBJ2-2; D not certain. V was trimmed by 3 bases and J by 5 bases, leaving 16 bases between them. This CDR3 region has 16 residues. Germline V lookup: CDR1 LGHNA, CDR2 YNFKEQ. The CDR3 loop is CASSQRKADLTGELFF. CDR3 in DNA: TGTGCCAGCAGCCAGAGGAAGGCAGACTTAACCGGGGAGCTGTTTTTT.

The CDR3 spells CASSWGTGGTYEQYF. CDR3 coding DNA: TGCGCCAGCAGCTGGGGGACAGGGGGTACCTACGAGCAGTACTTC. The chain carries TRBV5-1 and TRBJ2-7; 11 positions match TRBD1. The J segment lost 2 bases and the V segment lost 3 bases, leaving 4 bases of the junction unmatched. There are 15 residues in the CDR3. Germline loops: CDR1 SGHRS, CDR2 YFSETQ.

The chain links TRBV19 to TRBJ2-1; 11 bases agree with TRBD2. Germline CDR1 reads LNHDA; CDR2 reads SQIVND (reference sequence). Losses at the gene ends were 7 bases for V and 2 bases for J; bases not matched to a gene: 10. The CDR3 has 17 residues. CDR3 protein: CASTALAGEGAYNEQFF. For the CDR3, the DNA is TGTGCCAGTACGGCACTAGCGGGAGAAGGGGCCTACAATGAGCAGTTCTTC.

This clone showed up just a few times. The genes are TRBV6-1 and TRBJ1-2; D is ambiguous. This CDR3 has 15 amino acids. The germline gives CDR1 MNHNS, CDR2 SASEGT. V was shortened by 2 bases and J by 5 bases, with 15 bases between the two germline ends. CDR3 nucleotides: TGTGCCAGCAGTGAACAGCGAGCGAAAGGATATGGCTACACCTTC. It yields the protein CASSEQRAKGYGYTF.

This sequence joins TRBV5-1 and TRBJ2-1, with D hard to call. V shed 0 bases and J shed 0 bases, with 7 bases lying between them. The length of the CDR3 is 15 residues. The germline CDR1 and CDR2 sequences are SGHRS and YFSETQ. CDR3 sequence (DNA): TGCGCCAGCAGCTTGGGGTATAGCTCCTACAATGAGCAGTTCTTC. Translated, it gives CASSLGYSSYNEQFF.

V usage is TRBV5-1 and J usage is TRBJ2-2; weak D call: TRBD1 (6 bases). There are 15 residues in the CDR3. Per the germline V gene, CDR1 is SGHRS and CDR2 is YFSETQ. The ends were cut back, 4 bases at V and 4 bases at J, with 14 bases in the middle. The CDR3 spells CASSADSFSTGELFF. CDR3 sequence (DNA): TGCGCCAGCAGCGCGGACAGTTTCTCCACCGGGGAGCTGTTTTTT.

This clone appeared a single time. The same CDR3 arises from other DNA sequences in this sample as well. J is TRBJ1-1 and V is TRBV4-1, with D possibly matching TRBD1 (5 bases). The V gene's germline CDR1 is MGHRA and CDR2 YSYEKL. The CDR3 loop spans 12 amino acids. V gave up 5 bases and J gave up 1 base, with 5 bases separating them. CDR3 sequence: CASSGQNTEAFF. CDR3 in DNA: TGCGCCAGCAGCGGACAGAACACTGAAGCTTTCTTT.

The chain joins TRBV25-1 to TRBJ2-7, with D perhaps matching TRBD2 (6 bases). Trimming pared 10 bases from V and 4 bases from J, leaving 17 bases between. CDR3 length: 13 amino acids. CDR1 is MGHDK and CDR2 is SYGVNS in the germline V gene. For the CDR3, the DNA is TGTGCCACTACGGAGGCGGGATTGTACGAGCAGTACTTC. It yields the protein CATTEAGLYEQYF.

The chain carries TRBV5-5 and TRBJ2-1; 11 bases fit TRBD2. The CDR3 is made up of 17 amino acids. Per the germline V gene, CDR1 is SGHKS and CDR2 is YYEKEE (reference sequence). V was pared by 1 base and J by 3 bases, with 6 bases of the junction left unmatched. The CDR3 sequence is CASSLTLAGANYNEQFF. The DNA for the CDR3 is TGTGCCAGCAGCTTGACACTAGCGGGGGCCAACTACAATGAGCAGTTCTTC.

The table lists this clone with a few counts. The V call is TRBV4-3, the J call TRBJ2-1, with D perhaps matching TRBD1 (5 bases). Trimming took off 4 bases at V and 5 bases at J, with 9 bases between the two ends. The germline V gene encodes CDR1 LGHNA and CDR2 YSLEER. The CDR3 runs to 13 residues. As DNA, the CDR3 is TGCGCCAGCAGCCCAGGGCCTCACAATGAGCAGTTCTTC. Protein sequence: CASSPGPHNEQFF.

This chain links TRBV5-1 with TRBJ1-1; D perhaps matches TRBD1 (5 bases). This CDR3 contains 16 residues. CDR1 is SGHRS and CDR2 is YFSETQ in the germline V gene. V lost 3 bases and J lost 1, with 16 bases in between. In DNA, the CDR3 is TGCGCCAGCAGCTACTCCCAGCTCGGACAGAACACTGAAGCTTTCTTT. Its translation: CASSYSQLGQNTEAFF. Variable domain in full (rest from reference TRBV5-1 and TRBJ1-1): KAGVTQTPRYLIKTRGQQVTLSCSPISGHRSVSWYQQTPGQGLQFLFEYFSETQRNKGNFPGRFSGRQFSNSRSEMNVSTLELGDSALYLCASSYSQLGQNTEAFFGQGTRLTVV.

This rearrangement joins TRBV7-3 to TRBJ2-1, with 10 bases identical to TRBD2. The CDR3 length is 16 residues. V lost 2 bases and J lost 5; bases outside the gene matches: 6. Per germline, CDR1 SGHTA and CDR2 FQGTGA. This CDR3 is CASSLGPAGGHNEQFF. As DNA, the CDR3 is TGTGCCAGCAGCTTAGGACCAGCGGGGGGGCACAATGAGCAGTTCTTC.

The table lists this clone with a few counts. The chain carries TRBV7-8 and TRBJ1-3; tentatively, D is TRBD1 (5 bases). Germline lookup yields CDR1 SGHVS and CDR2 FQNEAQ. The CDR3 runs to 17 residues. Trimming stripped 1 base from V and 0 bases from J, with 13 bases between. CDR3 in amino acids: CASSLVTGLSSGNTIYF. The CDR3 DNA reads TGTGCCAGCAGCTTAGTAACGGGACTGTCCTCTGGAAACACCATATATTTT. The full variable domain, its missing parts supplied by reference TRBV7-8 and TRBJ1-3, is GAGVSQSPRYKVAKRGQDVALRCDPISGHVSLFWYQQALGQGPEFLTYFQNEAQLDKSGLPSDRFFAERPEGSVSTLKIQRTQQEDSAVYLCASSLVTGLSSGNTIYFGEGSWLTVV.

The J gene is TRBJ2-1, the V gene TRBV5-6; 10 nucleotides match TRBD2. There are 16 residues in the CDR3. In germline, CDR1 is SGHDT, CDR2 YYEEEE. The J segment lost 6 bases and the V segment lost 0 bases, leaving 6 bases of the junction unmatched. The CDR3 here is CASSLELAGVTNEQFF. CDR3 nucleotide sequence: TGTGCCAGCAGCTTGGAGCTAGCGGGAGTAACCAATGAGCAGTTCTTC.

The chain links TRBV7-2 to TRBJ1-4; D uncertain. The CDR3 length is 16 residues. The V gene lost 0 bases and the J gene lost 7 bases, with 15 bases spanning the gap. The germline V gene has CDR1 SGHTA and CDR2 FQGNSA. The CDR3 sequence is CASSLALRSSLEKLFF. The CDR3 bases are TGTGCCAGCAGCTTAGCGCTGCGGAGTTCGCTTGAAAAACTGTTTTTT.

Turning to this clone: Lacking the conserved final phenylalanine or tryptophan, this CDR3 likely reflects a read error. This rearrangement joins TRBV28 to TRBJ1-2; a weak D match, TRBD1 (5 bases). V was clipped by 8 bases and J by 8 bases, with 15 bases between them. The CDR3 runs to 12 residues. CDR1 is MDHEN and CDR2 is SYDVKM in the germline V gene. The chain's CDR3 is CASSLGVQGYTL. The CDR3 DNA is TGTGCCAGCTCCCTAGGGGTTCAGGGCTACACCCTC.

The gene calls are TRBV7-2 and TRBJ2-5; no definite D call. Gene TRBJ2-7 matches the end of the DNA better, so the J call may be wrong. The CDR3 extends over 14 amino acids. Per germline, CDR1 SGHTA and CDR2 FQGNSA. Here the CDR3 DNA reads TGTGCCAGCAGCCCAGACCGGAGCTCCTACGAGCAGTACTTC. This gives the protein CASSPDRSSYEQYF.

V is TRBV6-5 and J is TRBJ1-2; D perhaps matches TRBD1 (5 bases). This CDR3 is 14 amino acids long. V gave up 6 bases and J gave up 3 bases, with 14 bases separating them. CDR1 and CDR2 from the germline V gene are MNHEY and SVGAGI. The CDR3 DNA sequence: TGTGCCAGCAGCTGGAGAGACAGAGACTATGGCTACACCTTC. It yields the protein CASSWRDRDYGYTF.